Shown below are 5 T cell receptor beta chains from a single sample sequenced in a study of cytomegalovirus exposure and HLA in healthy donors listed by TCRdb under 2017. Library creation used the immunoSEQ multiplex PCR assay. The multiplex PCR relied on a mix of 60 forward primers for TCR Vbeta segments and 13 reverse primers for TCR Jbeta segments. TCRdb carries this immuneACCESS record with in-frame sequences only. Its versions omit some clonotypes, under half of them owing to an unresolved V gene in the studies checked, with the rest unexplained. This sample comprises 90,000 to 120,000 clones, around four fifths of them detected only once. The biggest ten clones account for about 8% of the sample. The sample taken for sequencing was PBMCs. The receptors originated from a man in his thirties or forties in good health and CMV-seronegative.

Written as DNA, the CDR3 is TGCGCCAGCAGCCAAGAGACCGGGAGGGCCGCCTATGAGCAGTTCTTC. Translation gives CASSQETGRAAYEQFF. This chain connects TRBV4-1 to TRBJ2-1; 8 bases are shared with TRBD2. The junction had 9 bases not matched to a gene; V was cut back by 0 bases and J by 8 bases. The CDR3 has 16 residues. The germline CDR1 and CDR2 sequences are MGHRA and YSYEKL.

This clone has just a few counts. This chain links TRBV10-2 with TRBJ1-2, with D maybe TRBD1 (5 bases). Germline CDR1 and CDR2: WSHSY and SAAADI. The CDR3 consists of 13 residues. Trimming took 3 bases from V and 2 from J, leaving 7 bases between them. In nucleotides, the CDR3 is TGCGCCAGCAGTGAAGGGGTGAACTATGGCTACACCTTC. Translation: CASSEGVNYGYTF.

CDR3 protein: CASGVNEQFF. CDR3 DNA: TGTGCCAGCGGAGTTAATGAGCAGTTCTTC. The chain carries TRBV27 and TRBJ2-1; D gene unclear. CDR3 size: 10 residues. V was trimmed by 8 bases and J by 7 bases, leaving 6 bases between them. From germline, CDR1 is MNHEY and CDR2 SMNVEV (reference sequence).

CDR3 DNA sequence: TGCAGCGTGGAAAGGGCAGGGGGCAGAGGGCAGTACTTC. It is translated as CSVERAGGRGQYF. The V call is TRBV29-1, the J call TRBJ2-5; 8 nucleotides agree with TRBD1. Germline V lookup: CDR1 SQVTM, CDR2 ANQGSEA. V lost 6 bases to trimming and J lost 11 bases; unmatched junction nucleotides: 14. The CDR3 sequence is 13 residues long.

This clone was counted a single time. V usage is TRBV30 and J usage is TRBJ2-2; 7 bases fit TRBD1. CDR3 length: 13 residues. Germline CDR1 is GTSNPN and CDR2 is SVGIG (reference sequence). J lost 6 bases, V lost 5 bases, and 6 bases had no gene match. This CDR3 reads CAWDRVRAGELFF. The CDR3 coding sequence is TGTGCCTGGGACAGGGTTCGGGCCGGGGAGCTGTTTTTT.